The following is a TCR beta chain sequence with its context. What it binds is unknown. This sample is part of a study of cytomegalovirus exposure and HLA in healthy donors. Points from the study as a whole: Beyond CMV serostatus, there was no information to go on about immune exposure. Common viral pathogens were later found to be apparently linked to several of the most significant clusters. As confirmed in vitro, a few CMV-associated chains were specific for CMV antigens.

CDR1 SGHRS and CDR2 YFSETQ come from the germline V gene. V lost 4 bases, J lost 8 bases, and 15 bases stayed unmatched. There are 16 residues in the CDR3. PCR used 60 Vbeta primers and 13 Jbeta primers. Authors' methods: Per a later analysis, the number of unique TCR beta chains was some 80 million, of which 9 million to 12 million were shared. Profiling relied on immunoSEQ multiplex PCR, and the TCRdb table lists in-frame clones only, not all of them. V and J calls and clone size are as listed in that table; D and trimming were resolved from the DNA. This sample has 200,000 to 250,000 clones, with just over 75% found just once.

The V and J genes are TRBV5-1 and TRBJ1-3, with TRBD1 matching over 7 bases. This receptor was identified in a man in his late teens or twenties in good health and CMV-seronegative. The sample comprised PBMCs. The CDR3 here is CASSHRSTGLADTIYF. The DNA of the CDR3 is TGCGCCAGCAGCCATCGTTCGACAGGGCTCGCGGACACCATATATTTT.